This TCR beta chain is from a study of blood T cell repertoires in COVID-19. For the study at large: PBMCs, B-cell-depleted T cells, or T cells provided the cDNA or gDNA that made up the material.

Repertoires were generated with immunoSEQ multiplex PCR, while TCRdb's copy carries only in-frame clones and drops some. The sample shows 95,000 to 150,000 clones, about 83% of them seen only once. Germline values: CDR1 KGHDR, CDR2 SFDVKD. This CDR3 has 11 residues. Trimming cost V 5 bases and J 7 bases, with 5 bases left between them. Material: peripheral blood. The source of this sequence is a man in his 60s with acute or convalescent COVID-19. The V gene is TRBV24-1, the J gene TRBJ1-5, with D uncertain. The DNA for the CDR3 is TGTGCCACCAGTGGGCGGCAGCCCCAGCATTTT. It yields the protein CATSGRQPQHF.